The present T cell receptor (beta chain) was sequenced within a study of CD8 T cells in ankylosing spondylitis. Study results and caveats: Seemingly characteristic of ankylosing spondylitis blood was a TCR beta motif consisting of eight highly homologous variants. With a CD8+ phenotype, disease-linked clones were relatively rare in peripheral blood. In reactive arthritis synovial fluid and blood, some motif variants had been reported before.

This CDR3 region has 14 residues. Germline V lookup: CDR1 MNHNS, CDR2 SASEGT. The V and J ends lost 4 bases and 15 bases respectively, with 22 bases between them. As the method for making TCR beta libraries, quantitative 5'-RACE with molecular barcodes was used. TCRdb reprocessed the 5' RACE reads with MiXCR, giving one entry per CDR3 protein. The data hold about 340,000 distinct CDR3 sequences, with about 14% observed a single time. This clonotype was seen a handful of times. Its matching antigen is unknown. The V and J genes are TRBV6-1 and TRBJ2-1, with D tentatively TRBD2 (5 bases). This clonotype originated in a male donor with ankylosing spondylitis or in good health (not recorded which). Sequencing was done on a sample of blood, either unsorted or a sorted T cell fraction (not recorded which). The CDR3 DNA is TGTGCCAGCAGTGTGGTGGCTGGGATAGAGGGTTGGTTCTTC. This translates into CASSVVAGIEGWFF.